A selection of T cell receptor beta chains follows, all from one sample in a study of T-cell memory formation after mild COVID-19. TCRdb re-analysed the 5' RACE reads in MiXCR, keeping a single row per CDR3 protein. The repertoire holds 68,000 or so distinct CDR3 sequences, with around 17% as singletons. The sequenced material came from PBMCs or a T cell subset sorted from them (not recorded which). These receptors were taken from an adult woman who had mild COVID-19 (a few samples of this study predate the infection). Cell type and time point are not known. The conserved cysteine and the conserved F or W are not part of the CDR3 here. A D gene is named only where the DNA matches it firmly.

D gene | J gene | V gene | CDR3 protein
- | TRBJ2-7 | TRBV11-2 | ASSLVTRYEQY
- | TRBJ2-7 | TRBV27 | ASSFGQWYEQY
TRBD1 | TRBJ2-4 | TRBV12-3/TRBV12-4 | ASSSINRGADIQY
- | TRBJ1-4 | TRBV24-1 | ATSGGEKLF
- | TRBJ1-4 | TRBV7-9 | ASSLVGAAEKLF
- | TRBJ2-5 | TRBV4-2 | ASSQDDETQY
- | TRBJ2-3 | TRBV15 | ATSLPKGEHTDTQY
- | TRBJ1-4 | TRBV4-2 | ASSQVEEGLNEKLF
- | TRBJ2-1 | TRBV11-2 | ASSSEDSLDEQF
- | TRBJ2-7 | TRBV5-1 | ASSLRSDYEQY
TRBD1 | TRBJ2-6 | TRBV4-2 | ASSQGIGQGAGANVLT
- | TRBJ2-7 | TRBV7-9 | ASSLALAYEQY
TRBD1 | TRBJ1-1 | TRBV27 | ASSSTGGSLLDTEAF
- | TRBJ2-3 | TRBV11-2 | ASSFGASFGTDTQY
- | TRBJ2-4 | TRBV12-3/TRBV12-4 | ASSSSGTPIQY
- | TRBJ1-1 | TRBV5-6 | ASSLDEGEYTEAF
- | TRBJ2-3 | TRBV7-9 | ASSLGPEQRDTQY